Below, 12 T cell receptor beta chains from the same sample are listed, as sequenced in a study of naive and memory T cell subsets (dated by TCRdb to about 2017). The library was generated by UMI-ligation and nested PCR. Sequencer: Illumina MiSeq. An equimolar mix of two oligonucleotides covering both TRBC1 and TRBC2 was used as the beta constant-region primer. TCRdb reran the public reads through fastp at Q25 and MiXCR, keeping productive beta chains. Rows merge per CDR3 protein into single entries with the most common DNA and genes. Counted in this sample were about 150,000 distinct CDR3 sequences; over 15% of them appeared once. Together, the top ten hold 0.14% of the sample. Sequenced: naive CD4+ T cells from blood. The sample's cell subset or site label is to be understood as: naive T cells, CD45RA high CD27+. These receptors all come from a human donor in good health.

This clonotype was detected a few times. The chain uses TRBV19 and TRBJ1-1; perhaps TRBD1 as D (5 bases). The CDR3 has 13 residues. Germline CDR1 is LNHDA and CDR2 is SQIVND (reference sequence). V lost 11 bases to trimming and J lost 2 bases, with 15 bases between them. The DNA for the CDR3 is TGTGCCGTCAGAAAGGACACTAACACTGAAGCTTTCTTT. It codes for CAVRKDTNTEAFF.

This clonotype was observed a handful of times. This rearrangement joins TRBV4-1 to TRBJ2-3, with no clear D. V lost 3 bases and J lost 6, with 10 bases in between. Germline V lookup: CDR1 MGHRA, CDR2 YSYEKL. This CDR3 is built from 13 residues. For the CDR3, the DNA is TGCGCCAGCAGCCAGTACCAGGAGGATACGCAGTATTTT. Its translation is CASSQYQEDTQYF.

This clonotype was seen repeatedly, ten times or more. The rearrangement joins TRBV11-3 to TRBJ2-7; TRBD1 aligns across 7 bases. CDR1 is SGHNT and CDR2 is YENEEA in the germline V gene. The CDR3 loop spans 13 amino acids. V lost 3 bases to trimming and J lost 3 bases; unmatched junction nucleotides: 2. Here the CDR3 reads CASSFDRDYEQYF. The CDR3 DNA reads TGTGCCAGCAGCTTCGACAGGGACTACGAGCAGTACTTC.

V is TRBV7-2 and J is TRBJ2-1; TRBD2 matches at 14 bases. The ends lost 3 bases at V and 10 bases at J; junction bases unmatched: 5. This CDR3 spans 15 amino acids. CDR1 SGHTA and CDR2 FQGNSA come from the germline V gene. CDR3 in amino acids: CASSLPGLAGVEQFF. In DNA form, the CDR3 reads TGTGCCAGCAGCTTGCCGGGACTAGCGGGAGTAGAGCAGTTCTTC.

The J gene is TRBJ2-7, the V gene TRBV20-1, with 11 bases aligning to TRBD2. Trimming cost V 5 bases and J 5 bases; bases outside gene matches: 11. The CDR3 runs 15 residues. Germline V lookup: CDR1 DFQATT, CDR2 SNEGSKA (reference sequence). The CDR3 nucleotides are TGCAGTGCTCCTACTAGCGGGAGAACCTCTAACGAGCAGTACTTC. Encoded protein: CSAPTSGRTSNEQYF.

This clonotype was observed a handful of times. The rearrangement joins TRBV7-9 to TRBJ2-7, with a weak D call TRBD2 (5 bases). The ends were cut back, 4 bases at V and 2 bases at J, with 15 bases in the middle. The length of the CDR3 is 15 residues. Germline CDR1 and CDR2: SEHNR and FQNEAQ (reference sequence). The DNA of the CDR3 is TGTGCCAGCAGCTATCCGGAGGTCCAGGCCTACGAGCAGTACTTC. As protein: CASSYPEVQAYEQYF.

This chain connects TRBV5-1 to TRBJ2-4; 10 bases fit TRBD2. The CDR3 spans 20 residues. Germline CDR1 SGHRS, CDR2 YFSETQ. With V trimmed by 2 bases and J by 0 bases, 14 bases remained unmatched. CDR3 in DNA: TGCGCCAGCAGCTTCGGCCTAGCGGGAGTGGGGACCTTAGCCAAAAACATTCAGTACTTC. It translates to CASSFGLAGVGTLAKNIQYF.

This clonotype showed up just a few times. This sequence joins TRBV10-3 and TRBJ2-7; D gene uncertain. The CDR3 runs to 15 residues. Trimming shortened V by 3 bases and J by 2 bases, and 14 bases separated the two germline ends. From germline, CDR1 is ENHRY and CDR2 SYGVKD. The DNA for the CDR3 is TGTGCCATCAGTGACCCCGGATGGTTTGCCTACGAGCAGTACTTC. This gives the protein CAISDPGWFAYEQYF.

This clonotype was recorded many times. A read error may account for a junction end that differs from germline. The rearrangement uses TRBV5-6 and TRBJ2-5, with D possibly being TRBD1 (6 bases). CDR3 length: 12 amino acids. The germline V gene has CDR1 SGHDT and CDR2 YYEEEE. Here the CDR3 reads CASSRTEGEIHF. In nucleotides, the CDR3 is TGTGCCAGCAGCCGGACAGAAGGGGAAATACACTTC.

This clonotype was counted between two and nine times. The J gene is TRBJ2-7, the V gene TRBV5-5; 13 bases line up with TRBD2. V gave up 5 bases and J gave up 2 bases; unmatched junction bases: 7. Germline assignment: CDR1 SGHKS and CDR2 YYEKEE (reference sequence). The CDR3 has 16 amino acids. The CDR3 is CASSYELAGGPYEQYF. The CDR3 DNA is TGTGCCAGCAGTTACGAACTAGCGGGAGGGCCCTACGAGCAGTACTTC.

The chain couples TRBV14 to TRBJ2-1, with D tentatively TRBD2 (6 bases). CDR1 SGHDN and CDR2 FVKESK come from the germline V gene. Trimming took off 0 bases at V and 4 bases at J, with 10 bases between the two ends. The CDR3 consists of 15 residues. CDR3 loop: CASSQEGLGYNEQFF. The CDR3 nucleotides are TGTGCCAGCAGCCAAGAGGGACTTGGATACAATGAGCAGTTCTTC.

This clonotype was detected only a few times. The V call is TRBV6-2 or TRBV6-3, the J call TRBJ1-2; D is uncertain. The CDR3 totals 12 residues. Trimming pared 8 bases from V and 8 bases from J, leaving 15 bases between. Germline CDR1 reads MNHEY; CDR2 reads SVGEGT. The CDR3 DNA reads as TGTGCCAGCCTCGTTACCCACGCGGGCTACACCTTC. Amino acid sequence: CASLVTHAGYTF.